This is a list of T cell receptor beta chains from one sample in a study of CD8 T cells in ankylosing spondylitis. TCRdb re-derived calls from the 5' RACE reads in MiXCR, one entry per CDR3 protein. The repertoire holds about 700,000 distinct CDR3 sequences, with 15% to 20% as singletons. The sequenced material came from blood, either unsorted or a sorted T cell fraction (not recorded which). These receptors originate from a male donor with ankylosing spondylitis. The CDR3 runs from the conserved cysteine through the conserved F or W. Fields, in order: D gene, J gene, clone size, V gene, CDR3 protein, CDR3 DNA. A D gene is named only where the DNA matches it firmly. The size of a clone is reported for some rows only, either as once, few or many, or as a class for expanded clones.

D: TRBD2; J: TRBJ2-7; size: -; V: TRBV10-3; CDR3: CAISGTPGLAGEYSYEQYF; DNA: TGTGCCATCAGTGGAACCCCGGGACTAGCGGGGGAATACTCCTACGAGCAGTACTTC
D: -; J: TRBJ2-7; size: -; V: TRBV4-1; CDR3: CASSQEERTHYEQYF; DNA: TGCGCCAGCAGCCAAGAAGAACGGACACACTACGAGCAGTACTTC
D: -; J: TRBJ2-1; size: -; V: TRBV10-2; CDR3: CASSESGNEQFF; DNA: TGCGCCAGCAGTGAGTCGGGCAATGAGCAGTTCTTC
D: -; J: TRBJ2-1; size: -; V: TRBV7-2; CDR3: CASSFLGVEQFF; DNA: TGTGCCAGCAGCTTTCTCGGAGTTGAGCAGTTCTTC
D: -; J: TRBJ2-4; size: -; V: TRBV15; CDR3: CATSSTGSFIQYF; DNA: TGTGCCACCAGCAGTACAGGGAGTTTCATTCAGTACTTC
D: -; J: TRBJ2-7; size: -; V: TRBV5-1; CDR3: CASSSFPSEEQYF; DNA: TGCGCCAGCAGCTCCTTTCCGTCGGAGGAGCAGTACTTC
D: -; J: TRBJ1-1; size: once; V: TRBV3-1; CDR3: CASSQDLRARSTEASF; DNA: TGTGCCAGCAGCCAAGATCTGCGGGCTAGGAGCACTGAAGCTTCCTTT
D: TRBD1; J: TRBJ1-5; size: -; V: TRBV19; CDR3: CASSLGQGPTQPQHF; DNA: TGTGCCAGTAGTCTGGGACAGGGTCCAACTCAGCCCCAGCATTTT
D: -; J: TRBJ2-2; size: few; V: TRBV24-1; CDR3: CATSDRRFANTGELFF; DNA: TGTGCCACCAGTGACCGACGGTTCGCGAACACCGGGGAGCTGTTTTTT
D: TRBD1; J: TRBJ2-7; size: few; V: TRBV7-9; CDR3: CASSATGGEQYF; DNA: TGTGCCAGCAGCGCTACAGGGGGCGAGCAGTACTTC
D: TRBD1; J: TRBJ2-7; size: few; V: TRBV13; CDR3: CASSYGQGVREQYF; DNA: TGTGCCAGCAGCTACGGACAGGGCGTGAGGGAGCAGTACTTC
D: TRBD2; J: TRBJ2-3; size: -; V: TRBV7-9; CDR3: CASSSSGGASTQYF; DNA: TGTGCCAGCAGCTCTAGCGGGGGGGCGAGCACGCAGTATTTT
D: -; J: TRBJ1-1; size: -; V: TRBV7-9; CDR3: CASSPPGGLEAFF; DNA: TGTGCCAGCAGTCCACCCGGCGGCCTTGAAGCTTTCTTT
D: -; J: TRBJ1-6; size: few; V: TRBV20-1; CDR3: CSARDPTGYNSPLHF; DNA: TGCAGTGCTAGAGACCCCACAGGGTATAATTCACCCCTCCACTTT
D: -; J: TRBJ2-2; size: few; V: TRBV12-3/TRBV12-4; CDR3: CASSFGPNTGELFF; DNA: TGTGCCAGCAGTTTTGGCCCTAACACCGGGGAGCTGTTTTTT
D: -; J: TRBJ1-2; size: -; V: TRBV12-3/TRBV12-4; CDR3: CASSSGITISGYTF; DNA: TGTGCCAGCAGTAGCGGGATTACAATCAGTGGCTACACCTTC
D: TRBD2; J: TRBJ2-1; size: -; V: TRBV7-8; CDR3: CASSRSGGLFNEQFF; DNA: TGTGCCAGCAGTAGAAGCGGGGGGTTGTTCAATGAGCAGTTCTTC
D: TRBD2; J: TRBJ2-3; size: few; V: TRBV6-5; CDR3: CATRSSGGADTQYF; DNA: TGTGCCACCCGTTCCAGCGGGGGGGCAGATACGCAGTATTTT
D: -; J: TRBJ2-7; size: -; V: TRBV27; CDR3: CASSFAGGTAEEQYF; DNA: TGTGCCAGCAGTTTTGCAGGTGGGACGGCGGAAGAGCAGTACTTC
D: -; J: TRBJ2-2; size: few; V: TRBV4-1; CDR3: CASSQEASLGPVTGELFF; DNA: TGCGCCAGCAGCCAAGAAGCCAGTCTGGGACCGGTAACCGGGGAGCTGTTTTTT
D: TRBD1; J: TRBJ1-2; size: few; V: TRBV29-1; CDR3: CSVEVQGGDGYTF; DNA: TGCAGCGTTGAAGTTCAGGGGGGCGACGGCTACACCTTC
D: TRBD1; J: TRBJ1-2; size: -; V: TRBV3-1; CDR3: CASSRDGQAYGYTF; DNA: TGTGCCAGCAGTAGAGACGGACAGGCTTATGGCTACACCTTC
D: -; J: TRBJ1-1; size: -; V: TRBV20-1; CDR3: CSARWGFLAFF; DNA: TGCAGTGCTAGATGGGGGTTCTTAGCTTTCTTT
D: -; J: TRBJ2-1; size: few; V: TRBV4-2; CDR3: CASSQDILAAEQFF; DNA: TGTGCCAGCAGCCAAGATATCCTCGCCGCTGAGCAGTTCTTC
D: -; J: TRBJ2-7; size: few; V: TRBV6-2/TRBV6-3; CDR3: CASSLFGDEQYF; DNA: TGTGCCAGCAGCCTGTTCGGGGACGAGCAGTACTTC
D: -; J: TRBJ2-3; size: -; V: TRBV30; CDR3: CAAFRRLSTDTQYF; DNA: TGTGCCGCATTTCGTAGGCTTAGCACAGATACGCAGTATTTT
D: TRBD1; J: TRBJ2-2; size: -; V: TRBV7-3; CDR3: CASSPRTGGSTGELFF; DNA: TGTGCCAGCAGCCCGCGGACAGGGGGATCAACCGGGGAGCTGTTTTTT
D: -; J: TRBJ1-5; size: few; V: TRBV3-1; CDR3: CASSRGTTQPQHF; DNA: TGTGCCAGCAGCCGCGGGACAACTCAGCCCCAGCATTTT